This T cell receptor (beta chain) is from a study of blood T cell repertoires in COVID-19. Across the whole study: Donors in the United States, Italy and Spain gave samples during acute or convalescent COVID-19. The cDNA or gDNA used as material had been derived from T cells, B-cell-depleted T cells, or PBMCs.

The CDR3 contains 14 residues. The germline CDR1 and CDR2 sequences are MNHEY and SMNVEV (reference sequence). V was shortened by 8 bases and J by 2 bases, with 13 bases between the two germline ends. Under the authors' procedure: Cell counts per sample came from amplifying reference gene primers. Profiling relied on immunoSEQ multiplex PCR, and the TCRdb table lists in-frame clones only, not all of them. That table supplies the V and J calls and clone size; D and trimming were determined from the DNA. The sample shows fewer than 200,000 clones, 60% to 80% of them seen only once. What was sequenced was peripheral blood. The V gene is TRBV27, the J gene TRBJ2-1; TRBD1 might be the D (5 bases). The source is a woman in her seventies with acute or convalescent COVID-19. In DNA, the CDR3 is TGTGCCAGCGCGGAAGGGGTTACCTACAATGAGCAGTTCTTC. Amino acid sequence: CASAEGVTYNEQFF.